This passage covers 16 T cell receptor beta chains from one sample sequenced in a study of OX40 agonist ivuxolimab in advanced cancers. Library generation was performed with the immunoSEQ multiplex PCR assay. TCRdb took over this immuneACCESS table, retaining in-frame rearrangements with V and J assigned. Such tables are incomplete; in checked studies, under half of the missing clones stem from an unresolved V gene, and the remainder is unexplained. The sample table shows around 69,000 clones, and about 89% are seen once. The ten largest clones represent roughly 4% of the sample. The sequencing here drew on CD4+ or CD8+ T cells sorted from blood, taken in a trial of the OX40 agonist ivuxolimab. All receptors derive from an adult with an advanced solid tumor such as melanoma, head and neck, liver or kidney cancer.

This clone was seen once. In DNA, the CDR3 is TGTGCCAGCAGCGTAGTAGGGGCGGGAGAGACCCAGTACTTC. Its protein product is CASSVVGAGETQYF. The chain recombines TRBV9 with TRBJ2-5; possibly TRBD1 or TRBD2 for D (5 bases each). This CDR3 region has 14 residues. Trimming cost V 0 bases and J 4 bases, with 10 bases left between them. Germline V gives CDR1 SGDLS, CDR2 YYNGEE.

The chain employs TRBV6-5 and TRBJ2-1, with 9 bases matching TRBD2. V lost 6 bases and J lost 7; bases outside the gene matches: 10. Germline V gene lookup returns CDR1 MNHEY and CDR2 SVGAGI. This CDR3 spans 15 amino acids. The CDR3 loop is CASSDSGRETNEQFF. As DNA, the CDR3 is TGTGCCAGCAGCGATAGCGGGAGAGAGACGAATGAGCAGTTCTTC.

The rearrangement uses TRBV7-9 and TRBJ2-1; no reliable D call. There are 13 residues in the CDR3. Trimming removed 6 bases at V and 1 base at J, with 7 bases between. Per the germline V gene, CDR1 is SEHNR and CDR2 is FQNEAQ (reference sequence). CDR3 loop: CASRVASYNEQFF. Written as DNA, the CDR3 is TGTGCCAGCAGGGTCGCATCCTACAATGAGCAGTTCTTC.

DNA for the CDR3: TGTGCCAGCTCACCACCACAGGGTATCCTTGGATTCTCTGAAGCTTTCTTT. It yields the protein CASSPPQGILGFSEAFF. This rearrangement joins TRBV18 to TRBJ1-1; weak D call: TRBD1 (6 bases). From germline, CDR1 is KGHSH and CDR2 LQKENI. V was trimmed by 0 bases and J by 6 bases, leaving 20 bases between them. The CDR3 totals 17 residues. Full variable domain (missing parts from reference TRBV18 and TRBJ1-1): NAGVMQNPRHLVRRRGQEARLRCSPMKGHSHVYWYRQLPEEGLKFMVYLQKENIIDESGMPKERFSAEFPKEGPSILRIQQVVRGDSAAYFCASSPPQGILGFSEAFFGQGTRLTVV.

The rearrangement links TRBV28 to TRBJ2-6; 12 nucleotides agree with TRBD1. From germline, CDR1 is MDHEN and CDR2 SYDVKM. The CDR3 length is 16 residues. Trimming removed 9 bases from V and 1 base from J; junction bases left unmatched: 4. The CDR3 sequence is CASLGQGASGANVLTF. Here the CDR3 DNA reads TGTGCCAGTCTGGGACAGGGGGCTTCTGGGGCCAACGTCCTGACTTTC.

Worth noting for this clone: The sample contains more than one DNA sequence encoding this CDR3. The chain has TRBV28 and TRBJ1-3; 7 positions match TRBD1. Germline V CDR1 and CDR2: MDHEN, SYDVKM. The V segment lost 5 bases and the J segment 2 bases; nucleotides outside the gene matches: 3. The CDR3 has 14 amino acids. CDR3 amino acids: CASSLTGAGNTIYF. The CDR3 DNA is TGTGCCAGCAGTCTCACAGGGGCTGGAAACACCATATATTTT.

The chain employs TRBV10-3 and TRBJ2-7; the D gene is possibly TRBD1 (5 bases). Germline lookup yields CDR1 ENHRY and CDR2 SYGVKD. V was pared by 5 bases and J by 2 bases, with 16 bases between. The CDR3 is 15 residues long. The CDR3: CAISPADSATYEQYF. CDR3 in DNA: TGTGCCATCAGTCCCGCCGACAGTGCGACCTACGAGCAGTACTTC.

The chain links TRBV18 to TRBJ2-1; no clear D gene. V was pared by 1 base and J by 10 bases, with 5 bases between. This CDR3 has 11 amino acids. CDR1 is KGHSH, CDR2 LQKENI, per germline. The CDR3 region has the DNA TGTGCCAGCTCACCACGGGGAGAGCAGTTCTTC. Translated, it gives CASSPRGEQFF.

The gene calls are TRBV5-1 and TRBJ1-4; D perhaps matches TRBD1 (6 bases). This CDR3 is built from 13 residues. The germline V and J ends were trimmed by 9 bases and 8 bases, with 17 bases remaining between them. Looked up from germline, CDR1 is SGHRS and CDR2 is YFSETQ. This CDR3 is CATRRGANEKLFF. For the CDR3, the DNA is TGCGCCACCCGGCGGGGGGCGAACGAAAAACTGTTTTTT.

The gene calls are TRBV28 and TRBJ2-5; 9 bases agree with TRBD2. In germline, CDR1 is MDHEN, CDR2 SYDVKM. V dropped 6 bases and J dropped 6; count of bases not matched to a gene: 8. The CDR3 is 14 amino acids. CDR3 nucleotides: TGTGCCAGCAGCCCGGGACTAGCATTGAAGACCCAGTACTTC. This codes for CASSPGLALKTQYF.

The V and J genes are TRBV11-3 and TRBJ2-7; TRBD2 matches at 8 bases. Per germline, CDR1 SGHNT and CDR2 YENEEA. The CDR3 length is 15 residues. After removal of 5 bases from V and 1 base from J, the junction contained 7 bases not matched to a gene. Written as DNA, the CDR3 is TGTGCCAGCAGCCTCCCGGGACTAGGATCCTACGAGCAGTACTTC. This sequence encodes CASSLPGLGSYEQYF.

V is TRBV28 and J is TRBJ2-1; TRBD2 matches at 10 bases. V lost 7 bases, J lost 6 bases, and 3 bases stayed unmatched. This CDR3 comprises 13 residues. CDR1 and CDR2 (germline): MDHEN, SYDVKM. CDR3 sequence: CASIIAGGNEQFF. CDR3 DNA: TGTGCCAGCATCATAGCGGGAGGCAATGAGCAGTTCTTC.

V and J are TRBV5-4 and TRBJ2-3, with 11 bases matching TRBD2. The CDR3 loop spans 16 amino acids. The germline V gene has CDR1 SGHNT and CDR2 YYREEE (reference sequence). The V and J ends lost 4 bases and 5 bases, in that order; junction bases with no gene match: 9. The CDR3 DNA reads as TGTGCCAGCAGCACACCCTTAGCGGGAGGGGGAGATACGCAGTATTTT. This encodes CASSTPLAGGGDTQYF. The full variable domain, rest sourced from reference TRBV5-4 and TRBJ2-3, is ETGVTQSPTHLIKTRGQQVTLRCSSQSGHNTVSWYQQALGQGPQFIFQYYREEENGRGNFPPRFSGLQFPNYSSELNVNALELDDSALYLCASSTPLAGGGDTQYFGPGTRLTVL.

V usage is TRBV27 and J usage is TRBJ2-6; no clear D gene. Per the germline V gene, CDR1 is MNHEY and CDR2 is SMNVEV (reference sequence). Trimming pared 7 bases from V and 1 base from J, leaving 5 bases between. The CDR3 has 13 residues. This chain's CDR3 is CASTRSGANVLTF. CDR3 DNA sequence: TGTGCCAGCACCCGATCTGGGGCCAACGTCCTGACTTTC.

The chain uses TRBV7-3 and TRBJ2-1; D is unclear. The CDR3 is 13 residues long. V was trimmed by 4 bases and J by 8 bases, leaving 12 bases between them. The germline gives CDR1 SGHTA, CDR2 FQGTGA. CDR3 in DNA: TGTGCCAGCAGCTCCTTCAGCCGGGATGAGCAGTTCTTC. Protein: CASSSFSRDEQFF.

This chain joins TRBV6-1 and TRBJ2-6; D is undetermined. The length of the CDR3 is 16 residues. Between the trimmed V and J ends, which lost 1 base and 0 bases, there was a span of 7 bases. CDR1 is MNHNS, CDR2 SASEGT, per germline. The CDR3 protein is CASSEVWSSGANVLTF. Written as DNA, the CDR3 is TGTGCCAGCAGTGAAGTTTGGAGCTCTGGGGCCAACGTCCTGACTTTC.